The 5 T cell receptor beta chains below come from one sample, sequenced in a study of PD-L1 blockade in urothelial cancer. Libraries were prepared by immunoSEQ multiplex PCR; TCRdb keeps only in-frame clonotypes and omits some of them. This table holds some 80,000 clones, roughly 90% found once. The specimen was PBMCs, collected around atezolizumab (anti-PD-L1) treatment. The source of these receptors is a woman between 70 and 85 years old with urothelial cancer.

Here the CDR3 DNA reads TGTGCCAGCAGCCAAGCGGGACTAGCCCTGGCCAATGAGCAGTTCTTC. Protein sequence: CASSQAGLALANEQFF. The chain combines TRBV4-2 with TRBJ2-1; 9 positions match TRBD2. The germline gives CDR1 LGHNA, CDR2 YNFKEQ. The J segment lost 6 bases and the V segment lost 1 base, leaving 7 bases of the junction unmatched. The CDR3 loop spans 16 amino acids.

The chain is built from TRBV29-1 and TRBJ1-2, with 9 bases fitting TRBD1. Trimming removed 5 bases from V and 1 base from J; junction bases left unmatched: 2. In germline, CDR1 is SQVTM, CDR2 ANQGSEA. The CDR3 has 13 residues. The CDR3 reads CSVPDRGNYGYTF. CDR3 in DNA: TGCAGCGTTCCGGACAGGGGTAACTATGGCTACACCTTC.

This chain joins TRBV9 and TRBJ2-1; 8 positions agree with TRBD1. The CDR3 has 17 residues. The ends lost 3 bases at V and 5 bases at J; junction bases unmatched: 13. Germline V gene sequence: CDR1 SGDLS, CDR2 YYNGEE. The DNA of the CDR3 is TGTGCCAGCAGCGGAGTACAGGGGGTCGGGGGAAACAATGAGCAGTTCTTC. Residues: CASSGVQGVGGNNEQFF.

The chain uses TRBV10-1 and TRBJ1-1, with a weak D call TRBD1 (5 bases). Germline CDR1 WNHNN, CDR2 SYGVQD (reference sequence). The CDR3 is 17 residues long. V was shortened by 8 bases and J by 1 base, with 23 bases between the two germline ends. CDR3 DNA sequence: TGCGCCAGCTCTACCAAAGTGACTGACAGCCCGAACACTGAAGCTTTCTTT. It codes for CASSTKVTDSPNTEAFF.

This chain's CDR3 is CASSQDRFGTGGMDTQYF. The CDR3 DNA sequence: TGCGCCAGCAGCCAAGATCGATTCGGGACAGGGGGCATGGATACGCAGTATTTT. The chain recombines TRBV4-1 with TRBJ2-3; 12 nucleotides align to TRBD1. After removal of 0 bases from V and 6 bases from J, the junction contained 10 bases not matched to a gene. Germline loops: CDR1 MGHRA, CDR2 YSYEKL. The CDR3 runs 18 residues.